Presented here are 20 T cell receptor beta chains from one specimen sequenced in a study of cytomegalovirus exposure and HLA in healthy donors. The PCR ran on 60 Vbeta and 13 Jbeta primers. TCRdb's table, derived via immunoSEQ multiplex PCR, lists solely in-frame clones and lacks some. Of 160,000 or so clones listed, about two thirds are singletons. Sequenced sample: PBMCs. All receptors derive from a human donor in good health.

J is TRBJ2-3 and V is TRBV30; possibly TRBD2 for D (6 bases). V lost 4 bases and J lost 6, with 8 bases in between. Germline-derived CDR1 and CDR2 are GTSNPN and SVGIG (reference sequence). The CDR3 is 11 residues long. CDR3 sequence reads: CAWTGGDTQYF. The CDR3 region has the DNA TGTGCCTGGACTGGGGGGGATACGCAGTATTTT.

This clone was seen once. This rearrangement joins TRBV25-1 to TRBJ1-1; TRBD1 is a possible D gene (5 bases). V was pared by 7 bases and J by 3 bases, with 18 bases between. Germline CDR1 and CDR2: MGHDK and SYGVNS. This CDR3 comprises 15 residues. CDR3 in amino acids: CASKGSREADTEAFF. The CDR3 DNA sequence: TGTGCCAGCAAGGGAAGCAGGGAGGCGGACACTGAAGCTTTCTTT.

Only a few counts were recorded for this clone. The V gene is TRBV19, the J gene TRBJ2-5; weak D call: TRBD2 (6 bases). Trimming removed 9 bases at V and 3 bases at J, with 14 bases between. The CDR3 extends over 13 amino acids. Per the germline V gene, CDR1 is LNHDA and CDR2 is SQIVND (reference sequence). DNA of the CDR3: TGTGCCAGCGCTGGCGGGACGAAAGAGACCCAGTACTTC. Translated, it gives CASAGGTKETQYF.

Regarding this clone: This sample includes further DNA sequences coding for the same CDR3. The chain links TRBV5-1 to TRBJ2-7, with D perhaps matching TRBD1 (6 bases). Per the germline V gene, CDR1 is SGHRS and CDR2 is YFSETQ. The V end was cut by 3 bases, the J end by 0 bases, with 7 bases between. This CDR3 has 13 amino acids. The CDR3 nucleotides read TGCGCCAGCAGCTGGGACAACTCCTACGAGCAGTACTTC. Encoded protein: CASSWDNSYEQYF.

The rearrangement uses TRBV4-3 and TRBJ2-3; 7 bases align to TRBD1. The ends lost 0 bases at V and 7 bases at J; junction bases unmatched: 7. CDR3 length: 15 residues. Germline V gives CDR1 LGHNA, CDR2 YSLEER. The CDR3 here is CASSQDLQGSNTQYF. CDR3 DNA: TGCGCCAGCAGCCAAGATTTACAGGGGTCGAATACGCAGTATTTT.

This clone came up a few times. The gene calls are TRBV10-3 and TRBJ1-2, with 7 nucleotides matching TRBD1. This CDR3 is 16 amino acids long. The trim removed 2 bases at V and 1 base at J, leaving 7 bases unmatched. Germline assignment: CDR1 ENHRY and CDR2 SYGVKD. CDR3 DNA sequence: TGTGCCATCAGTGAGACTCAGGGGGTCGTTAACTATGGCTACACCTTC. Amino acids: CAISETQGVVNYGYTF.

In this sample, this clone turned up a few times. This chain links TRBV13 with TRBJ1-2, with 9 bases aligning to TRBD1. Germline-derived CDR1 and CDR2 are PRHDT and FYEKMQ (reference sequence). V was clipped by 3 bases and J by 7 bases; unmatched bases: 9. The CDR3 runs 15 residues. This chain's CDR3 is CASSLMGDRACGYTF. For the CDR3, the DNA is TGTGCCAGCAGCTTGATGGGGGACAGGGCTTGTGGCTACACCTTC.

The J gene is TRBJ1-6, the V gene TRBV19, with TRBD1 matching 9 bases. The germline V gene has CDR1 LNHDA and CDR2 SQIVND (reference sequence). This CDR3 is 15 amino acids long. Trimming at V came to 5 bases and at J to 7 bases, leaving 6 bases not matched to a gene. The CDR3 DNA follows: TGTGCCAGTAGTCCCACAGGGGGCGACAATTCACCCCTCCACTTT. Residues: CASSPTGGDNSPLHF.

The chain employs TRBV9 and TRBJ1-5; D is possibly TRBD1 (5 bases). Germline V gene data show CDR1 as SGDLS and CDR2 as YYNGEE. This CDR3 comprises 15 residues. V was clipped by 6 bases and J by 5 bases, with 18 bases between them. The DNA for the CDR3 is TGTGCCAGCAATCGGGGGGAAGGTGTCGATCAGCCCCAGCATTTT. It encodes CASNRGEGVDQPQHF. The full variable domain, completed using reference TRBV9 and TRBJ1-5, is DSGVTQTPKHLITATGQRVTLRCSPRSGDLSVYWYQQSLDQGLQFLIQYYNGEERAKGNILERFSAQQFPDLHSELNLSSLELGDSALYFCASNRGEGVDQPQHFGDGTRLSIL.

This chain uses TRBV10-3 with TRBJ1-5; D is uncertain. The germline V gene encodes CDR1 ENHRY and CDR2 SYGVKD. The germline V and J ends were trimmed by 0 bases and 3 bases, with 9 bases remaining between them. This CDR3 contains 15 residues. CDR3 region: CAISESGGYNQPQHF. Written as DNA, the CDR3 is TGTGCCATCAGTGAGTCGGGAGGGTACAATCAGCCCCAGCATTTT.

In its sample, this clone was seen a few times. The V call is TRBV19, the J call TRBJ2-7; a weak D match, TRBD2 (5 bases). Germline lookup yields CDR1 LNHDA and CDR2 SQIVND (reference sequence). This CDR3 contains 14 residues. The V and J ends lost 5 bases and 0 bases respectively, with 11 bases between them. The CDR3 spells CASSSRESSYEQYF. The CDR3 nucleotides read TGTGCCAGTAGTTCCCGGGAAAGCTCCTACGAGCAGTACTTC.

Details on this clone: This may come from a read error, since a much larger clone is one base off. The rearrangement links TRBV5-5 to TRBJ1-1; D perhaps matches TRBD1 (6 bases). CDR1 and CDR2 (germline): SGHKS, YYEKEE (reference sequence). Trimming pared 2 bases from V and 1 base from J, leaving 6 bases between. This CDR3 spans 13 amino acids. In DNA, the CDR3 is TGTGCCAGCAGCTTACAGGGGAACACTGAAGCTTTCTTT. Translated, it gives CASSLQGNTEAFF.

The CDR3 region has the DNA TGTGCCAGCAGTCGCCAGGGGTCGCGGGAGCAGCCCCAGCATTTT. It specifies CASSRQGSREQPQHF. The V and J genes are TRBV6-5 and TRBJ1-5; the D gene is possibly TRBD1 (6 bases). The CDR3 runs to 15 residues. Germline V CDR1 and CDR2: MNHEY, SVGAGI. V lost 5 bases and J 7 bases, leaving 18 bases between the germline ends.

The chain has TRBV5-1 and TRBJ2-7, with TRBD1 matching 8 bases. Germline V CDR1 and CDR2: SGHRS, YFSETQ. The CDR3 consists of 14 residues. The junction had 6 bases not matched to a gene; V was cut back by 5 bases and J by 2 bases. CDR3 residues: CASRMLTGAYEQYF. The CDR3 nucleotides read TGCGCCAGCAGAATGCTGACAGGGGCCTACGAGCAGTACTTC.

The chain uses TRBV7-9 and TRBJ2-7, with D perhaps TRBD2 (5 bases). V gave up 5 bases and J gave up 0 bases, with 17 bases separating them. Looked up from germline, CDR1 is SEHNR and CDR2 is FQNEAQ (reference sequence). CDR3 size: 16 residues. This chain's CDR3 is CASSQLLARGSYEQYF. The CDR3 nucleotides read TGTGCCAGCAGCCAGCTTTTGGCCCGGGGCTCCTACGAGCAGTACTTC. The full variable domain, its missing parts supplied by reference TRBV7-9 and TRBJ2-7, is DTGVSQNPRHKITKRGQNVTFRCDPISEHNRLYWYRQTLGQGPEFLTYFQNEAQLEKSRLLSDRFSAERPKGSFSTLEIQRTEQGDSAMYLCASSQLLARGSYEQYFGPGTRLTVT.

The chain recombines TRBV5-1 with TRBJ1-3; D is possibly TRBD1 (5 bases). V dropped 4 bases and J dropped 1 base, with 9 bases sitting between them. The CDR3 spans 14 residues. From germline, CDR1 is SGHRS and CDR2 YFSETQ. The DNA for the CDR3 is TGCGCCAGCAGCCTCCAGGGATCTGGAAACACCATATATTTT. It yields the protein CASSLQGSGNTIYF.

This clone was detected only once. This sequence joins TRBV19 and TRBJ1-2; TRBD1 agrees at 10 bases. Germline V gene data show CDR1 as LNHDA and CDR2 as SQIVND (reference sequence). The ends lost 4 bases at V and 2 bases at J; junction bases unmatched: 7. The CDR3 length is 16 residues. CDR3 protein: CASSNIPGQGNYGYTF. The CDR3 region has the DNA TGTGCCAGTAGTAACATACCGGGACAGGGGAACTATGGCTACACCTTC. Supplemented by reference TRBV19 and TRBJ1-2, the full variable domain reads DGGITQSPKYLFRKEGQNVTLSCEQNLNHDAMYWYRQDPGQGLRLIYYSQIVNDFQKGDIAEGYSVSREKKESFPLTVTSAQKNPTAFYLCASSNIPGQGNYGYTFGSGTRLTVV.

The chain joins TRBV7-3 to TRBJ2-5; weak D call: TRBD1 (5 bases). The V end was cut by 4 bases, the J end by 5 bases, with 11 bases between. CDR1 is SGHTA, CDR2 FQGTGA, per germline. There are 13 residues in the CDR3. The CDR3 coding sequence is TGTGCCAGCAGCTCCCAGGGCGGCGAGACCCAGTACTTC. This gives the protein CASSSQGGETQYF.

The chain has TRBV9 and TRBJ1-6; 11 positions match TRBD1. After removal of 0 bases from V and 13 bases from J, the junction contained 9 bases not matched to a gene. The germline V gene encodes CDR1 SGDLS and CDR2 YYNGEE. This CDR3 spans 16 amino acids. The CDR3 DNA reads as TGTGCCAGCAGCGTAGCTCTCGGGACAGGGGGGACTCCCCTCCACTTT. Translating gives CASSVALGTGGTPLHF.

This chain's CDR3 is CARFDREAFF. CDR3 nucleotide sequence: TGTGCCAGGTTCGACAGGGAAGCTTTCTTT. The chain employs TRBV11-3 and TRBJ1-1; tentative D call: TRBD1 (6 bases). The V end was cut by 9 bases, the J end by 8 bases, with 10 bases between. This CDR3 is built from 10 residues. The germline gives CDR1 SGHNT, CDR2 YENEEA.